A selection of T cell receptor beta chains follows, all from one sample in a study of T cell repertoires in cytomegalovirus infection. Antigens of these TCRs are unknown. MiXCR, run by TCRdb on the reads, gives a single entry per CDR3 protein. The sample includes 80,000 or so distinct CDR3 sequences, roughly 39% of them seen just once. Material: CD8+ T cells from cultured PBMCs, obtained from culture after CMV antigen stimulation. The origin of the receptors is a human donor in good health (CMV status not recorded). Some clones in this sample may be carry-over from other donors' samples. The CDR3 runs from the conserved cysteine through the conserved F or W. Each record gives: V gene, J gene, CDR3 protein.

v_call: TRBV12-3/TRBV12-4
j_call: TRBJ2-3
cdr3_aa: CASSLNLAGDPDTQYF

v_call: TRBV12-3/TRBV12-4
j_call: TRBJ2-7
cdr3_aa: CASTLDSVLFNEQYF

v_call: TRBV7-2
j_call: TRBJ1-1
cdr3_aa: CASSLASWGTEAFF

v_call: TRBV6-4
j_call: TRBJ2-2
cdr3_aa: CASSDSEVGELFF

v_call: TRBV4-3
j_call: TRBJ2-1
cdr3_aa: CASSQDSSGGASYNEQFF

v_call: TRBV6-1
j_call: TRBJ2-1
cdr3_aa: CASSYRGGPYNEQFF

v_call: TRBV7-6
j_call: TRBJ2-2
cdr3_aa: CASSLDSGELFF

v_call: TRBV27
j_call: TRBJ1-1
cdr3_aa: CASSLQGWGTEAFF

v_call: TRBV5-6
j_call: TRBJ2-3
cdr3_aa: CASSLGTGGPTDTQYF

v_call: TRBV27
j_call: TRBJ2-7
cdr3_aa: CASGQGPLEQYF

v_call: TRBV6-5
j_call: TRBJ1-5
cdr3_aa: CASRETDYSNQPQHF

v_call: TRBV11-2
j_call: TRBJ1-1
cdr3_aa: CASSLARTGSGHTEAFF

v_call: TRBV7-6
j_call: TRBJ2-3
cdr3_aa: CASSKSSGGRTYGTDTQYF

v_call: TRBV12-3/TRBV12-4
j_call: TRBJ2-7
cdr3_aa: CASSLPGNPTSYEQYF

v_call: TRBV9
j_call: TRBJ2-3
cdr3_aa: CASSTRTLRSTDTQYF

v_call: TRBV7-3
j_call: TRBJ2-5
cdr3_aa: CASSLSRLAGVWTQYF

v_call: TRBV4-2
j_call: TRBJ1-1
cdr3_aa: CASSQVSLNTEAFF

v_call: TRBV27
j_call: TRBJ1-5
cdr3_aa: CASSFSGNSNQPQHF

v_call: TRBV19
j_call: TRBJ2-4
cdr3_aa: CASSPGVAKNIQYF

v_call: TRBV7-6
j_call: TRBJ2-2
cdr3_aa: CASRAPLSTGELFF

v_call: TRBV28
j_call: TRBJ2-3
cdr3_aa: CASSSPRRGPRPDTQYF

v_call: TRBV27
j_call: TRBJ2-1
cdr3_aa: CASSQGVLDEQFF

v_call: TRBV5-6
j_call: TRBJ2-7
cdr3_aa: CTSSSGTTTYEQYF

v_call: TRBV5-4
j_call: TRBJ1-1
cdr3_aa: CASSLDRDRGRGTEAFF

v_call: TRBV27
j_call: TRBJ2-3
cdr3_aa: CASSLSGGSGGLTQYF

v_call: TRBV12-3/TRBV12-4
j_call: TRBJ2-2
cdr3_aa: CASSLHLTGELFF

v_call: TRBV4-1
j_call: TRBJ1-2
cdr3_aa: CASSQVAGTGYGYTF

v_call: TRBV7-2
j_call: TRBJ2-1
cdr3_aa: CASSPNSQVQFF

v_call: TRBV7-6
j_call: TRBJ1-1
cdr3_aa: CASSRDILNTEAFF

v_call: TRBV7-6
j_call: TRBJ1-1
cdr3_aa: CASSQDPNTEAFF

v_call: TRBV6-1
j_call: TRBJ1-6
cdr3_aa: CASSEDARDNSPLHF

v_call: TRBV7-2
j_call: TRBJ2-7
cdr3_aa: CASSLRNSYEQYF

v_call: TRBV7-9
j_call: TRBJ2-1
cdr3_aa: CASSPTANEQFF

v_call: TRBV27
j_call: TRBJ1-5
cdr3_aa: CASSYGSNQPQHF

v_call: TRBV11-2
j_call: TRBJ2-7
cdr3_aa: CASSLGAGDLPYEQYF

v_call: TRBV28
j_call: TRBJ2-1
cdr3_aa: CASIIRRPNRGEQFF

v_call: TRBV4-1
j_call: TRBJ1-1
cdr3_aa: CASSQTGDEAFF

v_call: TRBV7-6
j_call: TRBJ2-3
cdr3_aa: CASSSRDRDITDTQYF

v_call: TRBV19
j_call: TRBJ2-2
cdr3_aa: CASSITSGAYHYANTGELFF

v_call: TRBV6-1
j_call: TRBJ1-1
cdr3_aa: CASPPTAMNTEAFF

v_call: TRBV6-5
j_call: TRBJ1-2
cdr3_aa: CASSGSYDGHYGYTF

v_call: TRBV4-1
j_call: TRBJ1-2
cdr3_aa: CASSQALDRGIVYGYTF

v_call: TRBV7-9
j_call: TRBJ1-1
cdr3_aa: CASSWASSTEAFF

v_call: TRBV25-1
j_call: TRBJ2-1
cdr3_aa: CASSLGPQQFF

v_call: TRBV4-1
j_call: TRBJ2-7
cdr3_aa: CASSQGGTATYEQYF

v_call: TRBV27
j_call: TRBJ1-1
cdr3_aa: CASSGFFLGKPEAFF

v_call: TRBV6-4
j_call: TRBJ2-5
cdr3_aa: CASVAGTGGPETQYF

v_call: TRBV6-2/TRBV6-3
j_call: TRBJ1-1
cdr3_aa: CASSYDGFGPRGNTEAFF

v_call: TRBV6-1
j_call: TRBJ1-1
cdr3_aa: CAARGGAPEAFF

v_call: TRBV7-6
j_call: TRBJ1-5
cdr3_aa: CASSLETGTPYQPQHF

v_call: TRBV27
j_call: TRBJ1-1
cdr3_aa: CASSVAGRTEAFF

v_call: TRBV15
j_call: TRBJ1-3
cdr3_aa: CATFDSPSGNTIYF

v_call: TRBV7-2
j_call: TRBJ2-5
cdr3_aa: CASSFPLNKETQYF

v_call: TRBV12-3/TRBV12-4
j_call: TRBJ1-4
cdr3_aa: CASRTSDSPYREKLFF